These 27 T cell receptor beta chains came from one sample sequenced in a study of T-cell reconstitution after alpha-beta-depleted transplantation in children. Molecular barcoding with unique molecular identifiers was used for the TCRbeta library. TCRdb itself ran the PCR reads through MiXCR, one entry per CDR3 protein. This repertoire shows 40,000 to 60,000 distinct CDR3 sequences, nearly 9.5% found once; its top ten account for 27%. The sequencing used PBMCs, mostly from graft donor cells, collected 60 days after TCRalphabeta/CD19-depleted stem cell transplant. Every receptor here comes from a male patient between 2 and 10 years old who had a stem cell transplant for chronic granulomatous disease, so the T cells may come from the graft donor.

This clonotype has at least ten counts. This rearrangement joins TRBV12-3 or TRBV12-4 to TRBJ2-2; D unresolved. Trimming took 6 bases from V and 2 from J, leaving 10 bases between them. The CDR3 runs to 14 residues. The CDR3 sequence: CASRIRVNTGELFF. In nucleotides, the CDR3 is TGTGCCAGCAGAATCCGGGTTAACACCGGGGAGCTGTTTTTT.

On this clonotype itself: Given a much more abundant clone one base away, this may be a read error. The chain couples TRBV20-1 to TRBJ2-1, with TRBD1 identical over 7 bases. CDR3 length: 13 residues. Germline CDR1 reads DFQATT; CDR2 reads SNEGSKA (reference sequence). DNA of the CDR3: TGCAGTGCTACGACAGGGTCCAGCCATGAGCAGATCTTC. It translates to CSATTGSSHEQIF.

With regard to this clonotype: Compared with germline, one end of the junction differs, possibly owing to a read error. The CDR3 DNA sequence: TGTGCCAGCAGTACGTTGGGTTTCGGGACAGGGACCGAGGAGCTGTTTTTT. Translating it yields CASSTLGFGTGTEELFF. V gene TRBV2 combines with J gene TRBJ2-2, with 9 bases matching TRBD1. The V gene's germline CDR1 is SNHLY and CDR2 FYNNEI. This CDR3 contains 17 residues.

This clonotype was counted many times. The rearrangement uses TRBV5-5 and TRBJ2-2, with D unclear. Trimming shortened V by 4 bases and J by 4 bases, and 17 bases separated the two germline ends. The CDR3 loop spans 16 amino acids. Germline-derived CDR1 and CDR2 are SGHKS and YYEKEE (reference sequence). The CDR3 nucleotides are TGTGCCAGCAGCCGAGACCTCCCCTTAGGCACCGGGGAGCTGTTTTTT. It translates to CASSRDLPLGTGELFF.

This clonotype has at least ten counts. The chain recombines TRBV7-9 with TRBJ2-3, with TRBD2 matching over 13 bases. Germline values: CDR1 SEHNR, CDR2 FQNEAQ (reference sequence). The length of the CDR3 is 17 residues. V shed 5 bases, J shed 5 bases, and the junction held 10 bases outside the gene matches. The CDR3 nucleotides are TGTGCCAGCAGCCCGCGTTTGGGACTAGCGGGACAAGATACGCAGTATTTT. It specifies CASSPRLGLAGQDTQYF. The entire variable domain, with the rest obtained from reference TRBV7-9 and TRBJ2-3, is as follows: DTGVSQNPRHKITKRGQNVTFRCDPISEHNRLYWYRQTLGQGPEFLTYFQNEAQLEKSRLLSDRFSAERPKGSFSTLEIQRTEQGDSAMYLCASSPRLGLAGQDTQYFGPGTRLTVL.

This clonotype was picked up many times. The chain carries TRBV28 and TRBJ2-7, with D tentatively TRBD2 (6 bases). The CDR3 has 14 amino acids. Per the germline V gene, CDR1 is MDHEN and CDR2 is SYDVKM. The V gene lost 5 bases and the J gene lost 6 bases, with 17 bases spanning the gap. The CDR3 bases are TGTGCCAGCAGTGGCGCCGGGAGAATTGCCGAGCAGTACTTC. Translated: CASSGAGRIAEQYF.

This clonotype was counted at least ten times. The genes are TRBV27 and TRBJ2-7; 7 bases line up with TRBD1. CDR1 is MNHEY and CDR2 is SMNVEV in the germline V gene (reference sequence). The V segment lost 4 bases and the J segment 1 base; nucleotides outside the gene matches: 7. There are 15 residues in the CDR3. The CDR3 DNA reads TGTGCCAGCAGTTCAGGCAGGGGGAGTTCCTACGAGCAGTACTTC. Its protein product is CASSSGRGSSYEQYF.

This clonotype has ten or more counts. The CDR3 DNA is TGTGCCAGCAGCAGCGGGAGTCGACCAATAAATGAGCAGTTCTTC. Translating it yields CASSSGSRPINEQFF. This chain links TRBV6-1 with TRBJ2-1; TRBD2 matches at 8 bases. From germline, CDR1 is MNHNS and CDR2 SASEGT. J was trimmed by 7 bases and V by 6 bases; bases with no gene match: 11. The CDR3 runs 15 residues.

This clonotype appeared many times. The chain joins TRBV28 to TRBJ2-7; 7 nucleotides line up with TRBD1. The CDR3 is made up of 14 amino acids. The V segment lost 6 bases and the J segment 6 bases; nucleotides outside the gene matches: 11. Germline CDR1 MDHEN, CDR2 SYDVKM. The CDR3 here is CASRNDREVGEQYF. Here the CDR3 DNA reads TGTGCCAGCAGGAATGACAGGGAAGTAGGCGAGCAGTACTTC.

The chain recombines TRBV6-2 or TRBV6-3 with TRBJ1-1, with D maybe TRBD1 (5 bases). The CDR3 contains 13 residues. Trimming cost V 2 bases and J 8 bases, with 12 bases left between them. CDR1 MNHEY and CDR2 SVGEGT come from the germline V gene. CDR3 nucleotides: TGTGCCAGCAGTTACGACAGCGGTAGCGAAGCTTTCTTT. This translates into CASSYDSGSEAFF.

This clonotype occurred many times. The gene calls are TRBV5-1 and TRBJ2-7; the match to TRBD2 covers 14 bases. This CDR3 comprises 17 residues. The germline CDR1 and CDR2 sequences are SGHRS and YFSETQ. Trimming at V came to 4 bases and at J to 1 base, leaving 7 bases not matched to a gene. The CDR3 DNA follows: TGCGCCAGCAGCCCCGGACTAGCGGGAGGCCCATCCTACGAGCAGTACTTC. This codes for CASSPGLAGGPSYEQYF.

The table lists this clonotype with many counts. The chain recombines TRBV28 with TRBJ2-7; 9 bases map to TRBD2. CDR3 length: 17 residues. Germline-derived CDR1 and CDR2 are MDHEN and SYDVKM. Unmatched junction bases numbered 16, after V lost 4 bases and J lost 6 bases. The CDR3, as DNA: TGTGCCAGCAGTTCACCCAGTAGCGGGAGCGCCAAGGGCGAGCAGTACTTC. Encoded protein: CASSSPSSGSAKGEQYF. The full variable domain, rest sourced from reference TRBV28 and TRBJ2-7, is DVKVTQSSRYLVKRTGEKVFLECVQDMDHENMFWYRQDPGLGLRLIYFSYDVKMKEKGDIPEGYSVSREKKERFSLILESASTNQTSMYLCASSSPSSGSAKGEQYFGPGTRLTVT.

This clonotype was observed many times. The genes are TRBV6-5 and TRBJ2-1; TRBD1 agrees at 9 bases. The germline CDR1 and CDR2 sequences are MNHEY and SVGAGI. V dropped 2 bases and J dropped 3; count of bases not matched to a gene: 8. The length of the CDR3 is 17 residues. CDR3 residues: CASSYRPPGQGYNEQFF. CDR3 nucleotides: TGTGCCAGCAGTTACCGGCCACCGGGACAGGGCTACAATGAGCAGTTCTTC.

This clonotype appeared a few times. The chain combines TRBV10-3 with TRBJ1-2; D is unclear. The CDR3 runs 14 residues. Germline V gives CDR1 ENHRY, CDR2 SYGVKD. Trimming cost V 6 bases and J 5 bases, with 16 bases left between them. Here the CDR3 reads CAISPSGPEYGYTF. The CDR3 coding sequence is TGTGCCATCAGCCCCTCCGGGCCAGAATATGGCTACACCTTC.

This clonotype was detected ten times or more. J is TRBJ2-3 and V is TRBV7-2; weak D call: TRBD1 (6 bases). Trimming cost V 2 bases and J 2 bases, with 14 bases left between them. Looked up from germline, CDR1 is SGHTA and CDR2 is FQGNSA. There are 16 residues in the CDR3. The CDR3: CASSLIPGAYTDTQYF. The DNA of the CDR3 is TGTGCCAGCAGCTTAATTCCAGGGGCCTACACAGATACGCAGTATTTT.

This clonotype was detected ten times or more. The V gene is TRBV20-1, the J gene TRBJ2-7; 12 nucleotides align to TRBD2. CDR3 length equals 16 residues. Germline CDR1 reads DFQATT; CDR2 reads SNEGSKA (reference sequence). Trimming removed 0 bases from V and 7 bases from J; junction bases left unmatched: 10. CDR3 sequence (DNA): TGCAGTGCTAGAGATGAGCTAGCGGGAGGGCCATTGGAGCAGTACTTC. Amino acid sequence: CSARDELAGGPLEQYF.

This clonotype has at least ten counts. The chain is built from TRBV5-1 and TRBJ2-7, with D possibly being TRBD2 (6 bases). Trimming cost V 4 bases and J 4 bases, with 15 bases left between them. Looked up from germline, CDR1 is SGHRS and CDR2 is YFSETQ. The CDR3 is 14 residues long. The CDR3, as DNA: TGCGCCAGCAGCCCGTGGGGGGTTGGGTACGAGCAGTACTTC. Its protein product is CASSPWGVGYEQYF.

This clonotype has ten or more counts. V gene TRBV11-2 combines with J gene TRBJ1-1; perhaps TRBD1 as D (6 bases). This CDR3 contains 15 residues. V shed 5 bases and J shed 1 base, with 14 bases lying between them. The germline gives CDR1 SGHAT, CDR2 FQNNGV. The CDR3 spells CASSPGQFTNTEAFF. The CDR3 nucleotides read TGTGCCAGCAGCCCAGGACAGTTTACGAACACTGAAGCTTTCTTT.

This clonotype was counted ten times or more. The chain has TRBV25-1 and TRBJ2-7; 9 bases align to TRBD1. Germline CDR1 is MGHDK and CDR2 is SYGVNS. V shed 4 bases, J shed 3 bases, and the junction held 7 bases outside the gene matches. CDR3 size: 15 residues. The CDR3 here is CASSGEDRGRYEQYF. The CDR3 coding sequence is TGTGCCAGCAGTGGAGAGGACAGGGGACGCTACGAGCAGTACTTC.

Ten or more counts support this clonotype. V usage is TRBV20-1 and J usage is TRBJ2-1; TRBD2 matches at 10 bases. Trimming took 0 bases from V and 9 from J; bases not matched to a gene: 11. The CDR3 sequence is 16 residues long. Germline assignment: CDR1 DFQATT and CDR2 SNEGSKA (reference sequence). The CDR3 loop is CSARDYTTGTSVEQFF. In nucleotides, the CDR3 is TGCAGTGCTAGAGATTATACTACCGGGACTAGCGTTGAGCAGTTCTTC.

Many counts were recorded for this clonotype. The J gene is TRBJ2-1, the V gene TRBV20-1; TRBD2 matches 9 bases. The junction had 15 bases not matched to a gene; V was cut back by 3 bases and J by 9 bases. This CDR3 comprises 16 residues. From germline, CDR1 is DFQATT and CDR2 SNEGSKA (reference sequence). The CDR3, as DNA: TGCAGTGCTAGTATTCTAGCGGGAACCAATATGGGTGAGCAGTTCTTC. It yields the protein CSASILAGTNMGEQFF.

This clonotype has more than one count but fewer than ten. The V gene is TRBV19, the J gene TRBJ2-6; TRBD1 agrees at 7 bases. Looked up from germline, CDR1 is LNHDA and CDR2 is SQIVND (reference sequence). After removal of 3 bases from V and 0 bases from J, the junction contained 8 bases not matched to a gene. CDR3 length equals 18 residues. The CDR3 coding sequence is TGTGCCAGTAGTATTCTAGGACAGGCCCTCTCTGGGGCCAACGTCCTGACTTTC. Amino acids: CASSILGQALSGANVLTF.

This clonotype has ten or more counts. The CDR3 DNA sequence: TGTGCCAGCAGTACGACAGGGACAGGCTACAATGAGCAGTTCTTC. As protein: CASSTTGTGYNEQFF. The V and J genes are TRBV7-3 and TRBJ2-1, with 8 bases matching TRBD1. The CDR3 has 15 residues. Germline assignment: CDR1 SGHTA and CDR2 FQGTGA. V was clipped by 6 bases and J by 3 bases; unmatched bases: 7.

The sample holds many counts of this clonotype. The V call is TRBV11-2, the J call TRBJ2-1; 11 bases are a match to TRBD2. Germline V gives CDR1 SGHAT, CDR2 FQNNGV. V shed 1 base, J shed 10 bases, and the junction held 9 bases outside the gene matches. The CDR3 runs 16 residues. CDR3 loop: CASSLGVAGGPVEQFF. Written as DNA, the CDR3 is TGTGCCAGCAGCTTAGGGGTAGCGGGAGGGCCCGTGGAGCAGTTCTTC.

This clonotype was observed at least ten times. The gene calls are TRBV7-8 and TRBJ2-1; weak D call: TRBD2 (5 bases). Trimming stripped 5 bases from V and 3 bases from J, with 14 bases between. The V gene's germline CDR1 is SGHVS and CDR2 FQNEAQ. The CDR3 loop spans 15 amino acids. CDR3 DNA sequence: TGTGCCAGCAGCCCGGAGGAGGTGATCTACAATGAGCAGTTCTTC. Residues: CASSPEEVIYNEQFF.

In its sample, this clonotype was seen many times. This chain connects TRBV12-3 or TRBV12-4 to TRBJ2-5; possible D gene TRBD2, 6 bases. The CDR3 sequence is 14 residues long. Trimming left V 7 bases short and J 5 bases short, with 17 bases between. In DNA form, the CDR3 reads TGTGCCAGCACCCCCGGGTCCAGCGGGGAGACCCAGTACTTC. This codes for CASTPGSSGETQYF.

This clonotype was seen repeatedly, ten times or more. V is TRBV6-5 and J is TRBJ1-6; TRBD1 aligns across 9 bases. From germline, CDR1 is MNHEY and CDR2 SVGAGI. J was trimmed by 9 bases and V by 2 bases; bases with no gene match: 8. The CDR3 is 16 amino acids. CDR3 loop: CASSYPSGQGISPLHF. Here the CDR3 DNA reads TGTGCCAGCAGTTACCCAAGTGGACAGGGGATTTCACCCCTCCACTTT.